A single sample is the source of the 7 T cell receptor beta chains below, sequenced in a study of memory CD4+ T cells and cytomegalovirus serostatus. Sequencing was performed with immunoSEQ multiplex PCR; in TCRdb, only in-frame clones are kept and a portion is missing. The sample lists approximately 41,000 clones, over 65% occurring once. Single viable CD3+CD4+CD8-CD45RO+ cells were sorted as the memory CD4+ T cells. Material for sequencing was memory CD4+ T cells from blood. These receptors were taken from an adult in good health and CMV-seronegative.

V is TRBV11-1 and J is TRBJ2-7; possibly TRBD1 for D (5 bases). CDR3 size: 13 residues. Germline CDR1 reads SGHAT; CDR2 reads FQDESV (reference sequence). The V and J ends lost 3 bases and 4 bases respectively, with 10 bases between them. The CDR3 protein is CASSLGPTYEQYF. CDR3 nucleotides: TGTGCCAGCAGCTTGGGGCCAACTTACGAGCAGTACTTC.

The rearrangement uses TRBV5-1 and TRBJ2-5, with 7 nucleotides matching TRBD2. The CDR3 loop spans 15 amino acids. Germline values: CDR1 SGHRS, CDR2 YFSETQ. V gave up 4 bases and J gave up 3 bases; unmatched junction bases: 9. The CDR3, as DNA: TGCGCCAGCAGCCTTTCCCCTAGCGGTAAAGAGACCCAGTACTTC. It specifies CASSLSPSGKETQYF.

The chain carries TRBV7-2 and TRBJ2-3; 10 nucleotides agree with TRBD2. V trimming: 10 bases; J trimming: 5 bases; junction bases outside the gene matches: 6. The CDR3 is 13 amino acids. Germline V CDR1 and CDR2: SGHTA, FQGNSA. The CDR3 DNA is TGTGCCAACCTAGCGGGAGCTGGAGATACGCAGTATTTT. It translates to CANLAGAGDTQYF.

The chain combines TRBV5-1 with TRBJ2-3; D not certain. CDR1 is SGHRS, CDR2 YFSETQ, per germline. CDR3 length: 15 residues. Trimming took off 3 bases at V and 0 bases at J, with 11 bases between the two ends. The CDR3 coding sequence is TGCGCCAGCAGCTCGGCACAGTCGAGCACAGATACGCAGTATTTT. As protein: CASSSAQSSTDTQYF. The complete variable domain, with remaining parts taken from reference TRBV5-1 and TRBJ2-3, reads KAGVTQTPRYLIKTRGQQVTLSCSPISGHRSVSWYQQTPGQGLQFLFEYFSETQRNKGNFPGRFSGRQFSNSRSEMNVSTLELGDSALYLCASSSAQSSTDTQYFGPGTRLTVL.

V and J are TRBV4-1 and TRBJ2-4; tentative D call: TRBD1 (7 bases). V shed 2 bases and J shed 7 bases, with 15 bases lying between them. CDR1 and CDR2 (germline): MGHRA, YSYEKL. This CDR3 comprises 15 residues. The chain's CDR3 is CASSQTGGGWNIQYF. For the CDR3, the DNA is TGCGCCAGCAGCCAAACCGGAGGGGGCTGGAACATTCAGTACTTC.

The chain links TRBV7-9 to TRBJ2-1, with 7 bases matching TRBD2. This CDR3 comprises 15 residues. V lost 1 base to trimming and J lost 10 bases; unmatched junction nucleotides: 10. CDR1 and CDR2 (germline): SEHNR, FQNEAQ (reference sequence). The CDR3 loop is CASSLVDSGLSEQFF. The DNA of the CDR3 is TGTGCCAGCAGCTTAGTCGATAGCGGGCTCTCCGAGCAGTTCTTC.

The rearrangement joins TRBV11-2 to TRBJ2-5; TRBD1 matches at 7 bases. The CDR3 covers 13 residues. V trimming: 3 bases; J trimming: 4 bases; junction bases outside the gene matches: 2. Germline V gene sequence: CDR1 SGHAT, CDR2 FQNNGV. The CDR3 loop reads CASSLGQRETQYF. The CDR3 nucleotides read TGTGCCAGCAGCTTGGGACAGAGAGAGACCCAGTACTTC.